The 24 T cell receptor beta chains reported below all come from one sample, sequenced in a study of T cell responses to AZD1222 COVID-19 vaccine. Clones were sequenced by immunoSEQ multiplex PCR, and TCRdb holds only the in-frame ones, with some missing. Of about 140,000 clones listed, around 90% were seen once; the top ten hold just over 5.5%. The sample consisted of peripheral blood, taken on day 0 of AZD1222 vaccination. The receptors were gathered from an adult in good health.

The chain uses TRBV28 and TRBJ2-1, with 7 bases that match TRBD2. This CDR3 region has 14 residues. With V trimmed by 7 bases and J by 10 bases, 13 bases remained unmatched. Germline V gives CDR1 MDHEN, CDR2 SYDVKM. CDR3: CASTMGGRAREQFF. For the CDR3, the DNA is TGTGCCAGCACCATGGGGGGGAGGGCTCGGGAGCAGTTCTTC.

This sequence joins TRBV11-2 and TRBJ2-1; no firm D call. The V end was cut by 1 base, the J end by 0 bases, with 10 bases between. The germline V gene has CDR1 SGHAT and CDR2 FQNNGV. CDR3 length equals 16 residues. The CDR3 DNA reads as TGTGCCAGCAGCTTAGTGAAGGGTTCCTCCTACAATGAGCAGTTCTTC. Translation: CASSLVKGSSYNEQFF.

The genes are TRBV5-6 and TRBJ1-4; 7 bases are shared with TRBD1. The CDR3 is 15 amino acids. The germline V gene encodes CDR1 SGHDT and CDR2 YYEEEE. J lost 12 bases, V lost 4 bases, and 15 bases had no gene match. The CDR3 sequence: CASSPRDSRPRELFF. The CDR3 DNA reads as TGTGCCAGCAGCCCTCGGGACAGCCGTCCGCGGGAACTGTTTTTT.

This chain links TRBV19 with TRBJ1-3; 9 bases are a match to TRBD1. CDR3 size: 18 residues. Germline V gene data show CDR1 as LNHDA and CDR2 as SQIVND (reference sequence). V lost 6 bases and J lost 0; bases outside the gene matches: 12. The CDR3 is CASRIFGTGSLSGNTIYF. DNA of the CDR3: TGTGCCAGTAGGATTTTTGGGACAGGGAGCCTCTCTGGAAACACCATATATTTT.

The chain has TRBV19 and TRBJ1-4; D is possibly TRBD1 (5 bases). The V gene's germline CDR1 is LNHDA and CDR2 SQIVND (reference sequence). The CDR3 sequence is 14 residues long. The V end was cut by 5 bases, the J end by 8 bases, with 15 bases between. As DNA, the CDR3 is TGTGCCAGTAGTTCCGGTGACTGGGGGGAAAAACTGTTTTTT. The encoded protein is CASSSGDWGEKLFF.

The table lists this clone with a few counts. The chain recombines TRBV7-8 with TRBJ1-2, with no clear D. With 1 base removed from V and 7 bases from J, the gap between germline ends came to 7 bases. In germline, CDR1 is SGHVS, CDR2 FQNEAQ. This CDR3 contains 12 residues. CDR3 in amino acids: CASSLEVGGYTF. In DNA form, the CDR3 reads TGTGCCAGCAGCTTAGAGGTCGGTGGCTACACCTTC. Variable domain in full (rest from reference TRBV7-8 and TRBJ1-2): GAGVSQSPRYKVAKRGQDVALRCDPISGHVSLFWYQQALGQGPEFLTYFQNEAQLDKSGLPSDRFFAERPEGSVSTLKIQRTQQEDSAVYLCASSLEVGGYTFGSGTRLTVV.

The chain joins TRBV4-1 to TRBJ2-1, with 8 bases fitting TRBD2. Germline V gives CDR1 MGHRA, CDR2 YSYEKL. This CDR3 is 17 amino acids long. V lost 6 bases, J lost 8 bases, and 18 bases stayed unmatched. The CDR3 loop reads CASSPIPGRAGIDEQFF. The CDR3 nucleotides read TGCGCCAGCAGTCCAATCCCCGGGAGGGCCGGGATCGATGAGCAGTTCTTC.

V usage is TRBV28 and J usage is TRBJ2-7; D is unclear. CDR3 length: 15 residues. The germline V and J ends were trimmed by 5 bases and 4 bases, with 18 bases remaining between them. The germline CDR1 and CDR2 sequences are MDHEN and SYDVKM. For the CDR3, the DNA is TGTGCCAGCAGTGCTTCACCGGGTCTACTATACGAGCAGTACTTC. This sequence encodes CASSASPGLLYEQYF. The whole variable domain, remainder taken from reference TRBV28 and TRBJ2-7, is DVKVTQSSRYLVKRTGEKVFLECVQDMDHENMFWYRQDPGLGLRLIYFSYDVKMKEKGDIPEGYSVSREKKERFSLILESASTNQTSMYLCASSASPGLLYEQYFGPGTRLTVT.

V is TRBV7-6 and J is TRBJ2-1; 7 bases map to TRBD2. J was trimmed by 8 bases and V by 2 bases; bases with no gene match: 12. Germline V gives CDR1 SGHVS, CDR2 FNYEAQ. There are 16 residues in the CDR3. The CDR3 reads CASSLLAEPQRDEQFF. CDR3 in DNA: TGTGCCAGCAGCTTACTAGCGGAGCCCCAGCGGGATGAGCAGTTCTTC.

This chain joins TRBV19 and TRBJ1-1; D is unresolved. CDR3 length: 14 amino acids. Looked up from germline, CDR1 is LNHDA and CDR2 is SQIVND (reference sequence). The V gene lost 5 bases and the J gene lost 0 bases, with 10 bases spanning the gap. CDR3 amino acids: CASSPPQLNTEAFF. The CDR3 region has the DNA TGTGCCAGTAGTCCCCCCCAGTTGAACACTGAAGCTTTCTTT.

J is TRBJ1-1 and V is TRBV7-2; maybe TRBD1 (6 bases). This CDR3 spans 15 amino acids. Germline CDR1 is SGHTA and CDR2 is FQGNSA. V was pared by 5 bases and J by 0 bases, with 13 bases between. CDR3 in amino acids: CASSTVGGLNTEAFF. DNA of the CDR3: TGTGCCAGCAGCACAGTGGGGGGGCTGAACACTGAAGCTTTCTTT.

This rearrangement joins TRBV9 to TRBJ1-2, with TRBD1 identical over 9 bases. The CDR3 length is 15 residues. The junction had 13 bases not matched to a gene; V was cut back by 6 bases and J by 7 bases. Germline V lookup: CDR1 SGDLS, CDR2 YYNGEE. The DNA of the CDR3 is TGTGCCAGCACCGAGAGGGGGACAGGGTCTGGTGGCTACACCTTC. Its translation is CASTERGTGSGGYTF.

This chain uses TRBV4-3 with TRBJ2-7; D perhaps matches TRBD1 (5 bases). CDR3 length: 13 amino acids. CDR1 is LGHNA and CDR2 is YSLEER in the germline V gene. The V end lost 1 base, the J end lost 6 bases, and 10 bases lay between the germline ends. CDR3 sequence (DNA): TGCGCCAGCAGCCAAGGTCCCCAGGGCGAGCAGTACTTC. Translating gives CASSQGPQGEQYF.

V usage is TRBV5-6 and J usage is TRBJ2-7, with 7 bases that match TRBD1. V dropped 4 bases and J dropped 8; count of bases not matched to a gene: 6. This CDR3 has 12 amino acids. CDR1 and CDR2 (germline): SGHDT, YYEEEE. The CDR3 here is CASSIHRGQQYF. Written as DNA, the CDR3 is TGTGCCAGCAGCATTCACAGGGGTCAGCAGTACTTC.

This clone was picked up one time. The chain has TRBV7-9 and TRBJ1-1, with a weak D call TRBD1 (5 bases). Germline V lookup: CDR1 SEHNR, CDR2 FQNEAQ (reference sequence). The V and J ends lost 8 bases and 5 bases respectively, with 24 bases between them. The CDR3 runs 16 residues. The DNA of the CDR3 is TGTGCCAGCTCCCTAGGGGAGAAGGGCCTAGTTACTGAAGCTTTCTTT. As protein: CASSLGEKGLVTEAFF. Looking up the rest from reference TRBV7-9 and TRBJ1-1 gives the full variable domain: DTGVSQNPRHKITKRGQNVTFRCDPISEHNRLYWYRQTLGQGPEFLTYFQNEAQLEKSRLLSDRFSAERPKGSFSTLEIQRTEQGDSAMYLCASSLGEKGLVTEAFFGQGTRLTVV.

This clone was picked up one time. The chain recombines TRBV28 with TRBJ2-7, with D possibly being TRBD2 (5 bases). Trimming stripped 2 bases from V and 0 bases from J, with 17 bases between. Germline CDR1 reads MDHEN; CDR2 reads SYDVKM. The length of the CDR3 is 17 residues. The CDR3 loop reads CASSLLPGLVSSYEQYF. CDR3 nucleotides: TGTGCCAGCAGTTTACTCCCAGGACTGGTGAGCTCCTACGAGCAGTACTTC. The complete variable domain, with remaining parts taken from reference TRBV28 and TRBJ2-7, reads DVKVTQSSRYLVKRTGEKVFLECVQDMDHENMFWYRQDPGLGLRLIYFSYDVKMKEKGDIPEGYSVSREKKERFSLILESASTNQTSMYLCASSLLPGLVSSYEQYFGPGTRLTVT.

This chain uses TRBV5-6 with TRBJ1-1, with D unclear. Trimming removed 4 bases from V and 8 bases from J, with 18 bases in between. The CDR3 extends over 14 amino acids. Germline loops: CDR1 SGHDT, CDR2 YYEEEE. The CDR3 DNA reads TGTGCCAGCAGCCCCCTCGGAGGGCGAGGGGAAGCTTTCTTT. Translating it yields CASSPLGGRGEAFF. Full variable domain (remainder filled in from reference TRBV5-6 and TRBJ1-1): DAGVTQSPTHLIKTRGQQVTLRCSPKSGHDTVSWYQQALGQGPQFIFQYYEEEERQRGNFPDRFSGHQFPNYSSELNVNALLLGDSALYLCASSPLGGRGEAFFGQGTRLTVV.

J is TRBJ1-1 and V is TRBV6-4, with TRBD1 as a possible D gene (6 bases). V was trimmed by 0 bases and J by 3 bases, leaving 11 bases between them. CDR3 length: 15 residues. CDR1 is MRHNA, CDR2 SNTAGT, per germline. The CDR3 loop is CASSDSPEGDTEAFF. The CDR3 DNA is TGTGCCAGCAGTGACTCCCCCGAGGGGGACACTGAAGCTTTCTTT.

The chain combines TRBV28 with TRBJ1-5, with D tentatively TRBD1 (5 bases). CDR1 is MDHEN and CDR2 is SYDVKM in the germline V gene. There are 15 residues in the CDR3. V lost 6 bases and J lost 9, with 21 bases in between. CDR3 in DNA: TGTGCCAGCAGCCCCGCCCGGGACGGGGCATGGCCCCAGCATTTT. Translation: CASSPARDGAWPQHF.

This clone showed up just a few times. The chain combines TRBV7-2 with TRBJ1-3, with D unclear. The CDR3 runs 14 residues. Trimming left V 5 bases short and J 1 base short, with 9 bases between. Germline lookup yields CDR1 SGHTA and CDR2 FQGNSA. Here the CDR3 DNA reads TGTGCCAGCAGCGCGCGCGGGTCTGGAAACACCATATATTTT. The encoded protein is CASSARGSGNTIYF.

The genes are TRBV19 and TRBJ2-1; D is possibly TRBD2 (6 bases). Trimming removed 7 bases from V and 11 bases from J, with 12 bases in between. The germline gives CDR1 LNHDA, CDR2 SQIVND (reference sequence). The CDR3 runs to 11 residues. CDR3 residues: CASIWGVQQFF. In nucleotides, the CDR3 is TGTGCCAGTATTTGGGGGGTACAGCAGTTCTTC.

V usage is TRBV6-2 or TRBV6-3 and J usage is TRBJ2-2, with TRBD2 identical over 10 bases. This CDR3 spans 19 amino acids. In germline, CDR1 is MNHEY, CDR2 SVGEGT. The ends lost 4 bases at V and 5 bases at J; junction bases unmatched: 16. The CDR3 DNA sequence: TGTGCCAGCAGTTTTACTAGCGGGATTAACGGTTTGAGTACCGGGGAGCTGTTTTTT. Its translation is CASSFTSGINGLSTGELFF.

CDR3 nucleotide sequence: TGTGCCAGCAGCCAAGTAGGGGTAGCGGGGCGTCGGGATGAGCAGTTCTTC. Translating it yields CASSQVGVAGRRDEQFF. This chain links TRBV27 with TRBJ2-1; 8 bases line up with TRBD2. The CDR3 loop spans 17 amino acids. In germline, CDR1 is MNHEY, CDR2 SMNVEV (reference sequence). V lost 6 bases, J lost 8 bases, and 18 bases stayed unmatched.

J is TRBJ2-3 and V is TRBV5-4; TRBD2 matches at 7 bases. There are 15 residues in the CDR3. Germline CDR1 and CDR2: SGHNT and YYREEE (reference sequence). With V trimmed by 5 bases and J by 0 bases, 6 bases remained unmatched. The CDR3 is CASSYGGISTDTQYF. The CDR3 nucleotides read TGTGCCAGCAGTTACGGGGGGATAAGCACAGATACGCAGTATTTT. The entire variable domain, with the rest obtained from reference TRBV5-4 and TRBJ2-3, is as follows: ETGVTQSPTHLIKTRGQQVTLRCSSQSGHNTVSWYQQALGQGPQFIFQYYREEENGRGNFPPRFSGLQFPNYSSELNVNALELDDSALYLCASSYGGISTDTQYFGPGTRLTVL.